The 14 T cell receptor beta chains listed next were all sequenced from one sample in a study of shared clonotypes between healthy human individuals. Method: immunoSEQ multiplex PCR; TCRdb's copy keeps in-frame clones and lacks some. The table lists millions of clones, roughly 94% of them singletons. Sequencing used naive CD4+ T cells sorted from blood. Subset defined: CD45RA+ positively selected. These receptors all stem from a man aged 18-30 years in good health.

This rearrangement joins TRBV30 to TRBJ2-3; D is ambiguous. With 2 bases removed from V and 5 bases from J, the gap between germline ends came to 8 bases. The CDR3 consists of 12 residues. CDR1 and CDR2 from the germline V gene are GTSNPN and SVGIG (reference sequence). The CDR3 loop is CAWSLNIDTQYF. CDR3 DNA sequence: TGTGCCTGGAGTCTCAATATAGATACGCAGTATTTT.

The chain carries TRBV5-1 and TRBJ2-7; the match to TRBD1 covers 7 bases. The ends lost 0 bases at V and 3 bases at J; junction bases unmatched: 3. Germline loops: CDR1 SGHRS, CDR2 YFSETQ. CDR3 length equals 14 residues. The CDR3 nucleotides are TGCGCCAGCAGCTTGGCTTGGACAGGCTACGAGCAGTACTTC. As protein: CASSLAWTGYEQYF.

CDR3 amino acids: CASSQLIAGGTDTQYF. In DNA, the CDR3 is TGTGCCAGCAGTCAACTTATAGCGGGGGGCACAGATACGCAGTATTTT. V usage is TRBV28 and J usage is TRBJ2-3, with 9 bases fitting TRBD2. Losses at the gene ends were 5 bases for V and 1 base for J; bases not matched to a gene: 7. The CDR3 is 16 residues long. Germline assignment: CDR1 MDHEN and CDR2 SYDVKM. The full variable domain, its missing parts supplied by reference TRBV28 and TRBJ2-3, is DVKVTQSSRYLVKRTGEKVFLECVQDMDHENMFWYRQDPGLGLRLIYFSYDVKMKEKGDIPEGYSVSREKKERFSLILESASTNQTSMYLCASSQLIAGGTDTQYFGPGTRLTVL.

The chain couples TRBV27 to TRBJ2-2; D ambiguous. The V and J ends lost 6 bases and 2 bases respectively, with 10 bases between them. The CDR3 spans 14 residues. The germline V gene encodes CDR1 MNHEY and CDR2 SMNVEV (reference sequence). CDR3 loop: CASRGLSNTGELFF. The DNA for the CDR3 is TGTGCCAGCAGAGGGCTATCTAACACCGGGGAGCTGTTTTTT.

The chain has TRBV19 and TRBJ2-1, with 10 bases matching TRBD1. Germline CDR1 reads LNHDA; CDR2 reads SQIVND (reference sequence). The CDR3 totals 14 residues. The V gene end was trimmed by 6 bases and the J gene end by 5 bases; junction bases not matched to a gene: 4. The CDR3 region is CASSPGTGDNEQFF. The CDR3 DNA follows: TGTGCCAGTAGCCCCGGGACAGGGGACAATGAGCAGTTCTTC.

Concerning this clone: Other DNA sequences in the same sample also yield this CDR3. The genes are TRBV20-1 and TRBJ1-1; D gene unclear. CDR1 and CDR2 from the germline V gene are DFQATT and SNEGSKA (reference sequence). The CDR3 consists of 11 residues. Trimming removed 2 bases at V and 3 bases at J, with 4 bases between. CDR3 loop: CSARTDTEAFF. CDR3 nucleotides: TGCAGTGCTAGAACCGACACTGAAGCTTTCTTT.

The V call is TRBV6-5, the J call TRBJ2-3, with 8 positions matching TRBD2. The V gene's germline CDR1 is MNHEY and CDR2 SVGAGI. V was clipped by 8 bases and J by 8 bases; unmatched bases: 12. CDR3 length: 14 residues. The CDR3 protein is CASPTSGGGGTQYF. Here the CDR3 DNA reads TGTGCCAGCCCAACCAGCGGGGGAGGGGGTACGCAGTATTTT.

This chain links TRBV28 with TRBJ1-2; 7 positions match TRBD1. The CDR3 spans 14 residues. The germline gives CDR1 MDHEN, CDR2 SYDVKM. The V segment lost 5 bases and the J segment 4 bases; nucleotides outside the gene matches: 7. The CDR3 here is CASSIPGQIYGYTF. The CDR3, as DNA: TGTGCCAGCAGTATACCGGGACAGATCTATGGCTACACCTTC.

The chain employs TRBV6-5 and TRBJ1-6, with D unresolved. In germline, CDR1 is MNHEY, CDR2 SVGAGI. Trimming pared 6 bases from V and 9 bases from J, leaving 12 bases between. This CDR3 contains 13 residues. The CDR3 sequence is CASSPGRVSPLHF. In DNA, the CDR3 is TGTGCCAGCAGCCCCGGGAGGGTTTCACCCCTCCACTTT.

This chain links TRBV27 with TRBJ1-5; no definite D call. Germline V lookup: CDR1 MNHEY, CDR2 SMNVEV (reference sequence). Trimming removed 3 bases from V and 2 bases from J, with 11 bases in between. This CDR3 is built from 15 residues. CDR3 residues: CASSLGKGGNQPQHF. CDR3 sequence (DNA): TGTGCCAGCAGTTTGGGTAAGGGTGGCAATCAGCCCCAGCATTTT.

This clone was recorded once. The chain has TRBV6-1 and TRBJ1-1; no definite D call. CDR1 is MNHNS and CDR2 is SASEGT in the germline V gene. The CDR3 is 11 amino acids. The germline V and J ends were trimmed by 4 bases and 11 bases, with 11 bases remaining between them. The DNA for the CDR3 is TGTGCCAGCAGTGTGGGATTGGACGCTTTCTTT. It codes for CASSVGLDAFF.

The chain links TRBV7-2 to TRBJ2-5; D gene uncertain. This CDR3 has 14 amino acids. The ends were cut back, 5 bases at V and 1 base at J, with 11 bases in the middle. Germline CDR1 reads SGHTA; CDR2 reads FQGNSA. The chain's CDR3 is CASSPSGSQETQYF. The CDR3 DNA sequence: TGTGCCAGCAGCCCTTCGGGTTCCCAAGAGACCCAGTACTTC.

For this clone: In the same sample, other DNA sequences code for this CDR3. V is TRBV18 and J is TRBJ2-7, with 7 bases identical to TRBD1. The germline V gene has CDR1 KGHSH and CDR2 LQKENI. V was pared by 3 bases and J by 1 base, with 3 bases of the junction left unmatched. CDR3 length: 14 residues. CDR3 amino acids: CASSPAQGSYEQYF. CDR3 nucleotides: TGTGCCAGCTCACCCGCACAGGGGTCCTACGAGCAGTACTTC.

V and J are TRBV27 and TRBJ2-3; D is possibly TRBD2 (5 bases). This CDR3 is 13 amino acids long. Trimming took 5 bases from V and 7 from J, leaving 13 bases between them. Germline V gene data show CDR1 as MNHEY and CDR2 as SMNVEV (reference sequence). CDR3 DNA sequence: TGTGCCAGCAGTCAACAACTAGTACATACGCAGTATTTT. It codes for CASSQQLVHTQYF.